This T cell receptor (beta chain) was identified during a study of tumor-infiltrating lymphocytes in primary liver carcinoma. Total RNA amounting to 450 to 550 ng was the source from which TCR beta cDNA was made with a constant-region primer. TCR beta libraries came from three nested multiplex PCR rounds using slightly modified ARM-PCR. Primers for the first two PCR rounds were TRBV1-TRBV30 forward primers and a C-beta reverse primer (about 9 cycles per round). TCRdb recomputed calls from the multiplex PCR reads with MiXCR, one row per CDR3 protein. The top ten hold 9% of the sample, which has about 320,000 distinct CDR3 sequences, 55% to 65% seen once. This clonotype came up once. A much larger clone sits a single nucleotide away, making a read error possible. This CDR3 contains 17 residues. V lost 1 base, J lost 3 bases, and 16 bases lay in between. They got blood RNA out of unsorted whole blood and also pulled out germline DNA.

This chain joins TRBV12-3 or TRBV12-4 and TRBJ1-3; D possibly corresponds to TRBD1 (5 bases). This TCR came from a man in his forties with primary liver carcinoma and hepatitis B virus infection. Sequenced material: peripheral blood. The CDR3 DNA reads as TGTGCCAGCAGTTTAGGGTTGGGAGGGGAAGATGGAAACACCATATATTTT. Translation gives CASSLGLGGEDGNTIYF.